This T cell receptor (beta chain) originates from a study of blood T cells in healthy people across ages. This CDR3 has 16 amino acids. Losses at the gene ends were 5 bases for V and 2 bases for J; bases not matched to a gene: 8. Per germline, CDR1 MDHEN and CDR2 SYDVKM. With a J-beta primer mix and a sample-barcoded 5' primer, a second PCR ran roughly 7 to 11 cycles. In TCRdb, the 5' RACE reads were re-called with MiXCR into one record per CDR3 protein. Of fewer than 2,000,000 distinct CDR3 sequences in the sample, 30% to 35% were seen once. The clonotype was recovered from a woman aged 25-40 years in good health. The chain has TRBV28 and TRBJ2-7, with 11 bases aligning to TRBD2. Sequencing was performed on blood. CDR3 region: CASSTYSGGAPYEQYF. The CDR3 nucleotides are TGTGCCAGCAGTACTTATAGCGGGGGGGCACCCTACGAGCAGTACTTC.